What follows are 27 T cell receptor beta chains derived from one specimen sequenced in a study of blood T cell repertoires in COVID-19. This table comes from immunoSEQ multiplex PCR, and its TCRdb copy is limited to in-frame clones, with some not included. The sample consists of tens of thousands of clones, 89% of them appearing once. The sample consisted of peripheral blood. The receptors originated from a woman in her fifties or sixties with COVID-19, enrolled during active disease.

The rearrangement links TRBV10-3 to TRBJ2-3; D might be TRBD2 (6 bases). This CDR3 region has 15 residues. V lost 4 bases and J 2 bases, leaving 13 bases between the germline ends. In germline, CDR1 is ENHRY, CDR2 SYGVKD. Written as DNA, the CDR3 is TGTGCCATCAGTGGCGGTAGCGGTTTCACAGATACGCAGTATTTT. The encoded protein is CAISGGSGFTDTQYF.

The rearrangement joins TRBV19 to TRBJ1-2, with 8 bases matching TRBD1. CDR3 length: 14 amino acids. Germline CDR1 LNHDA, CDR2 SQIVND (reference sequence). V was clipped by 6 bases and J by 4 bases; unmatched bases: 7. The CDR3 region has the DNA TGTGCCAGTAGCTCCCGGACAGGGTCCTATGGCTACACCTTC. Protein: CASSSRTGSYGYTF. The complete variable domain, with remaining parts taken from reference TRBV19 and TRBJ1-2, reads DGGITQSPKYLFRKEGQNVTLSCEQNLNHDAMYWYRQDPGQGLRLIYYSQIVNDFQKGDIAEGYSVSREKKESFPLTVTSAQKNPTAFYLCASSSRTGSYGYTFGSGTRLTVV.

The chain employs TRBV19 and TRBJ1-2, with D tentatively TRBD1 (6 bases). CDR1 is LNHDA and CDR2 is SQIVND in the germline V gene (reference sequence). V lost 5 bases, J lost 8 bases, and 21 bases lay in between. The CDR3 is made up of 15 amino acids. The DNA of the CDR3 is TGTGCCAGTAGTCATACAGGGTCCAGCGTTTTCGGCTACACCTTC. Amino acid sequence: CASSHTGSSVFGYTF.

The genes are TRBV5-5 and TRBJ2-6; D unclear. With 0 bases removed from V and 1 base from J, the gap between germline ends came to 2 bases. Germline V lookup: CDR1 SGHKS, CDR2 YYEKEE (reference sequence). The CDR3 has 14 residues. The CDR3: CASSLASGANVLTF. Written as DNA, the CDR3 is TGTGCCAGCAGCTTGGCGTCTGGGGCCAACGTCCTGACTTTC.

A few counts support this clone. The genes are TRBV27 and TRBJ1-2; D might be TRBD1 (6 bases). Germline values: CDR1 MNHEY, CDR2 SMNVEV (reference sequence). The CDR3 consists of 13 residues. Trimming took 6 bases from V and 2 from J, leaving 10 bases between them. The CDR3 loop is CASRPGTNYGYTF. The CDR3, as DNA: TGTGCCAGCAGACCCGGGACAAACTATGGCTACACCTTC.

The chain uses TRBV6-2 or TRBV6-3 and TRBJ2-1; no firm D call. Germline V gene lookup returns CDR1 MNHEY and CDR2 SVGEGT. The CDR3 length is 14 residues. Trimming left V 2 bases short and J 3 bases short, with 8 bases between. The CDR3 is CASSYGPNYNEQFF. The CDR3 DNA reads as TGTGCCAGCAGTTACGGCCCCAACTACAATGAGCAGTTCTTC.

CDR3 in DNA: TGTGCCAGCAGCCCCTATGGGGCGTCCGGGACTGAAGCTTTCTTT. It encodes CASSPYGASGTEAFF. The gene calls are TRBV28 and TRBJ1-1, with a possible D match to TRBD1 (5 bases). The CDR3 sequence is 15 residues long. V was cut by 6 bases and J by 5 bases, with 19 bases left in between. In germline, CDR1 is MDHEN, CDR2 SYDVKM.

CDR3 amino acids: CASSLGGTGMSQPQHF. In DNA form, the CDR3 reads TGTGCCAGCAGCTTAGGCGGGACAGGGATGTCTCAGCCCCAGCATTTT. The rearrangement uses TRBV7-2 and TRBJ1-5, with 9 bases that match TRBD1. This CDR3 is 16 amino acids long. CDR1 is SGHTA, CDR2 FQGNSA, per germline. V lost 1 base and J lost 6; bases outside the gene matches: 7.

The V and J genes are TRBV10-3 and TRBJ2-3; 10 bases match TRBD2. The CDR3 spans 16 residues. Unmatched junction bases numbered 7, after V lost 5 bases and J lost 2 bases. Germline assignment: CDR1 ENHRY and CDR2 SYGVKD. CDR3 sequence (DNA): TGTGCCATCAGTCGTGGGACTAGCGCAAACACAGATACGCAGTATTTT. It is translated as CAISRGTSANTDTQYF.

The V gene is TRBV10-1, the J gene TRBJ1-2; maybe TRBD1 (6 bases). V lost 7 bases and J lost 6, with 6 bases in between. Germline assignment: CDR1 WNHNN and CDR2 SYGVQD (reference sequence). There are 10 residues in the CDR3. CDR3 bases: TGCGCCAGCAAGGGGGATGGCTACACCTTC. It codes for CASKGDGYTF.

This clone appeared once. This chain links TRBV2 with TRBJ2-3; 8 nucleotides line up with TRBD2. V gave up 5 bases and J gave up 3 bases; unmatched junction bases: 10. The CDR3 contains 16 residues. Looked up from germline, CDR1 is SNHLY and CDR2 is FYNNEI. The CDR3: CASSFSSGLGTDTQYF. For the CDR3, the DNA is TGTGCCAGCAGTTTCAGCTCGGGACTAGGTACAGATACGCAGTATTTT. The whole variable domain, filled in from reference TRBV2 and TRBJ2-3, reads EPEVTQTPSHQVTQMGQEVILRCVPISNHLYFYWYRQILGQKVEFLVSFYNNEISEKSEIFDDQFSVERPDGSNFTLKIRSTKLEDSAMYFCASSFSSGLGTDTQYFGPGTRLTVL.

The rearrangement uses TRBV5-1 and TRBJ2-7; TRBD2 agrees at 9 bases. CDR3 length equals 14 residues. The germline V gene encodes CDR1 SGHRS and CDR2 YFSETQ. V gave up 2 bases and J gave up 2 bases; unmatched junction bases: 2. DNA of the CDR3: TGCGCCAGCAGCTTCGCTAGCGGGGCCTACGAGCAGTACTTC. It is translated as CASSFASGAYEQYF.

J is TRBJ2-7 and V is TRBV28, with 12 bases that match TRBD1. The germline CDR1 and CDR2 sequences are MDHEN and SYDVKM. This CDR3 has 16 residues. Trimming cost V 4 bases and J 5 bases; bases outside gene matches: 9. CDR3 nucleotides: TGTGCCAGCAGTTCCGATGGGACAGGGGGCGGCCACGAGCAGTACTTC. Protein sequence: CASSSDGTGGGHEQYF.

This sequence joins TRBV5-1 and TRBJ1-1; D might be TRBD1 (5 bases). The germline V gene encodes CDR1 SGHRS and CDR2 YFSETQ. The CDR3 runs 13 residues. Trimming took off 7 bases at V and 11 bases at J, with 21 bases between the two ends. CDR3 protein: CASSLQGQGRAFF. The CDR3, as DNA: TGCGCCAGCTCCCTCCAGGGTCAGGGTCGGGCTTTCTTT.

The DNA of the CDR3 is TGTGCCAGCAAACTGGACAGGAATAATTCACCCCTCCACTTT. This sequence encodes CASKLDRNNSPLHF. This chain connects TRBV6-5 to TRBJ1-6; 7 bases align to TRBD1. Trimming at V came to 7 bases and at J to 5 bases, leaving 5 bases not matched to a gene. Germline CDR1 MNHEY, CDR2 SVGAGI. The length of the CDR3 is 14 residues.

The V call is TRBV7-8, the J call TRBJ2-4, with 10 bases that match TRBD1. With V trimmed by 4 bases and J by 5 bases, 5 bases remained unmatched. Per the germline V gene, CDR1 is SGHVS and CDR2 is FQNEAQ. The CDR3 covers 15 residues. The CDR3 nucleotides are TGTGCCAGCAGCTCGTTCGGGACAGGGGAAAACATTCAGTACTTC. It translates to CASSSFGTGENIQYF.

The CDR3 loop is CASTTTSSYNEQFF. In nucleotides, the CDR3 is TGTGCCAGCACCACTACGAGCTCCTACAATGAGCAGTTCTTC. V usage is TRBV2 and J usage is TRBJ2-1; D remains unclear. The CDR3 extends over 14 amino acids. Trimming left V 7 bases short and J 0 bases short, with 10 bases between. CDR1 and CDR2 (germline): SNHLY, FYNNEI. The whole variable domain, filled in from reference TRBV2 and TRBJ2-1, reads EPEVTQTPSHQVTQMGQEVILRCVPISNHLYFYWYRQILGQKVEFLVSFYNNEISEKSEIFDDQFSVERPDGSNFTLKIRSTKLEDSAMYFCASTTTSSYNEQFFGPGTRLTVL.

The V call is TRBV6-6, the J call TRBJ2-3, with TRBD2 matching over 8 bases. With 0 bases clipped from V and 5 bases from J, the junction kept 4 bases outside the gene matches. This CDR3 has 15 amino acids. Germline V gives CDR1 MNHNY, CDR2 SVGAGI (reference sequence). CDR3 in DNA: TGTGCCAGCAGTTACTCTCCAGCGGGAGAAGATACGCAGTATTTT. It yields the protein CASSYSPAGEDTQYF.

In its sample, this clone was seen once. In DNA, the CDR3 is TGTGCCACCAGTGACGGTAATCAGCCCCAGCATTTT. Its protein is CATSDGNQPQHF. The chain combines TRBV24-1 with TRBJ1-5; D gene uncertain. V was clipped by 4 bases and J by 4 bases, with 4 bases between them. Per germline, CDR1 KGHDR and CDR2 SFDVKD. CDR3 length: 12 amino acids.

The chain has TRBV6-5 and TRBJ1-2; D is unresolved. This CDR3 spans 12 amino acids. The ends were cut back, 6 bases at V and 2 bases at J, with 7 bases in the middle. Germline loops: CDR1 MNHEY, CDR2 SVGAGI. CDR3: CASREMNYGYTF. The CDR3 nucleotides are TGTGCCAGCAGGGAGATGAACTATGGCTACACCTTC.

The V and J genes are TRBV7-9 and TRBJ2-1; 10 bases map to TRBD1. Per germline, CDR1 SEHNR and CDR2 FQNEAQ (reference sequence). V was pared by 5 bases and J by 2 bases, with 6 bases of the junction left unmatched. This CDR3 contains 16 residues. Here the CDR3 reads CASSASDRGTYNEQFF. The CDR3 nucleotides read TGTGCCAGCAGCGCTTCGGACAGGGGGACCTACAATGAGCAGTTCTTC.

The V and J genes are TRBV6-1 and TRBJ1-1, with D tentatively TRBD1 (5 bases). This CDR3 region has 15 residues. V gave up 1 base and J gave up 3 bases, with 12 bases separating them. Germline values: CDR1 MNHNS, CDR2 SASEGT. The CDR3: CASSEGPGLDTEAFF. The CDR3 DNA is TGTGCCAGCAGTGAAGGCCCAGGGCTAGACACTGAAGCTTTCTTT.

The gene calls are TRBV7-6 and TRBJ2-2, with D perhaps TRBD1 (8 bases). From germline, CDR1 is SGHVS and CDR2 FNYEAQ. V was trimmed by 5 bases and J by 5 bases, leaving 18 bases between them. This CDR3 has 16 residues. DNA for the CDR3: TGTGCCAGCAGCCCGGTGACAGGGGAGGGGACCGGGGAGCTGTTTTTT. This sequence encodes CASSPVTGEGTGELFF.

The rearrangement links TRBV2 to TRBJ1-2; perhaps TRBD1 as D (5 bases). The CDR3 contains 11 residues. Germline V gene sequence: CDR1 SNHLY, CDR2 FYNNEI. Trimming stripped 11 bases from V and 8 bases from J, with 15 bases between. In nucleotides, the CDR3 is TGTGCCGGGAGGGGAGGCCGGGGCTACACCTTC. Translating gives CAGRGGRGYTF.

The chain has TRBV4-3 and TRBJ1-1; TRBD1 matches at 7 bases. Germline V gene sequence: CDR1 LGHNA, CDR2 YSLEER. With 4 bases clipped from V and 0 bases from J, the junction kept 8 bases outside the gene matches. The CDR3 totals 16 residues. In nucleotides, the CDR3 is TGCGCCAGCAGCCCCACCGAGGGGGCCTTGAACACTGAAGCTTTCTTT. This sequence encodes CASSPTEGALNTEAFF.

J is TRBJ1-5 and V is TRBV19; 7 bases line up with TRBD1. The V gene end was trimmed by 4 bases and the J gene end by 1 base; junction bases not matched to a gene: 1. CDR1 and CDR2 from the germline V gene are LNHDA and SQIVND (reference sequence). This CDR3 has 14 amino acids. DNA of the CDR3: TGTGCCAGTAGTACCAGGGGGAGCAATCAGCCCCAGCATTTT. Translating gives CASSTRGSNQPQHF.

The rearrangement uses TRBV30 and TRBJ2-5; a possible D gene is TRBD1 (5 bases). Germline V gene data show CDR1 as GTSNPN and CDR2 as SVGIG (reference sequence). The CDR3 has 13 residues. V lost 2 bases to trimming and J lost 9 bases, with 16 bases between them. The CDR3 sequence: CAWSRQRQGAQYF. Here the CDR3 DNA reads TGTGCCTGGAGTCGCCAGCGCCAAGGGGCCCAGTACTTC.